The sequence of this TCR beta chain was determined in a study of identical twins. TCRdb reprocessed the 5' RACE reads with MiXCR, giving one entry per CDR3 protein. This repertoire shows 500,000 to 600,000 distinct CDR3 sequences, less than 25% found once; its top ten account for around 1%. The CDR3 has 15 amino acids. The junction had 7 bases not matched to a gene; V was cut back by 5 bases and J by 3 bases. From germline, CDR1 is SEHNR and CDR2 FQNEAQ (reference sequence). The data were also submitted as part of a second study, on T cells expressing NK-cell markers.

J is TRBJ2-1 and V is TRBV7-9; the match to TRBD1 covers 7 bases. The TCR was taken from a woman aged 18-29 years in good health. The sample was CD4+ T cells sorted from blood. Here the CDR3 reads CASSTYRGRYNEQFF. DNA for the CDR3: TGTGCCAGCAGCACATACAGGGGCCGCTACAATGAGCAGTTCTTC.